This T cell receptor (beta chain) is drawn from a study of PD-1 blockade in classical Hodgkin lymphoma. Notes on the study in general: Anyone who began nivolumab under 1 year after ASCT was excluded. Newly diagnosed patients had baseline TCR diversity that was reportedly lower than that of healthy donors. Patients with a complete response exhibited baseline diversity comparable to newly diagnosed patients.

Worth noting for this clone: No antigen is known for it.

The table came from immunoSEQ multiplex PCR; TCRdb's copy has only in-frame clones and leaves some out. The sample lists more than 90,000 clones, 81% seen once, with approximately 15% in the top ten. Patients all relapsed after autologous stem cell transplantation, and there was variation in brentuximab vedotin exposure. Best responses included complete response and partial response; otherwise, the best response was progressive disease. V gave up 5 bases and J gave up 8 bases, with 21 bases separating them. The CDR3 runs to 15 residues. CDR1 and CDR2 from the germline V gene are LNHDA and SQIVND (reference sequence).

The rearrangement joins TRBV19 to TRBJ1-2, with a weak D call TRBD1 (5 bases). The TCR sequence derives from a human donor with classical Hodgkin lymphoma. Here the sequenced sample was peripheral blood mononuclear cells (PBMCs), taken before the second cycle of nivolumab. DNA of the CDR3: TGTGCCAGTAGTGCCCGGACCGTCAGGGAATCGGGCTACACCTTC. It translates to CASSARTVRESGYTF.